The entry that follows covers one T cell receptor beta chain sequence. This specimen belongs to a study of shared clonotypes between healthy human individuals. Germline V gives CDR1 SGDLS, CDR2 YYNGEE. The CDR3 runs 14 residues. V shed 3 bases and J shed 4 bases, with 13 bases lying between them. All of the donors resided in Nashville, Tennessee, and each was a Caucasian adult. When samples were unsorted, about 90 million PBMCs were used for genomic DNA. Input per replicate PCR of unsorted PBMC was approximately 280 ng DNA, corresponding to approximately 30,000 T cell genomes. The assay was immunoSEQ multiplex PCR, and TCRdb's table has in-frame clones only and misses some. The profile shows 450,000 to 500,000 clones, more than 65% of them singletons.

The chain has TRBV9 and TRBJ1-1; D unresolved. Sequenced sample: PBMCs. This TCR was recovered from a woman between 40 and 55 years old in good health. Some clones in this sample may be carry-over from other donors' samples. CDR3 sequence (DNA): TGTGCCAGCAGCGACGGATGGCGGGGCACTGAAGCTTTCTTT. It yields the protein CASSDGWRGTEAFF.